The T cell receptor (beta chain) described here comes from a study of T cells after somatic rescue of genetic block (dated by TCRdb to about 2020). In the study overall: The study assessed how robust, over the long term, a T-cell system was when the system had developed through somatic rescue of a genetic block in T-cell development.

Preparation of the library involved the immunoSEQ multiplex PCR assay. TCRdb holds this immuneACCESS table with in-frame rearrangements only. Some clones are missing; in checked studies, unresolved V genes explain under half, and the rest has no known cause. This sample gives some 67,000 clones in total; 90% to 95% of them show up just once. The ten largest clones take up 3% of the sample. With respect to this clone: The antigen it recognizes is unknown. No much larger clonotype is one base removed from it; base qualities were not supplied.

V lost 3 bases and J lost 2 bases, and the count of bases not matched to a germline gene is 9. From the germline V gene, CDR1 is MNHNS and CDR2 is SASEGT. From the cysteine up to the phenylalanine, the CDR3 has a length of 16 residues. Only the CDR3 portion is preserved as DNA: 48 bases, with reading frame beginning at the first base. What was sequenced was peripheral blood mononuclear cells (PBMCs). This clonotype originated in a man aged 35 to 55. Recombination connected TRBV6-1 to TRBJ1-1; 7 junctional bases match TRBD1. The nucleotides read TGTGCCAGCAGTGACTTAGGGGGCGCGTATAACACTGAAGCTTTCTTT. Translation gives CASSDLGGAYNTEAFF.